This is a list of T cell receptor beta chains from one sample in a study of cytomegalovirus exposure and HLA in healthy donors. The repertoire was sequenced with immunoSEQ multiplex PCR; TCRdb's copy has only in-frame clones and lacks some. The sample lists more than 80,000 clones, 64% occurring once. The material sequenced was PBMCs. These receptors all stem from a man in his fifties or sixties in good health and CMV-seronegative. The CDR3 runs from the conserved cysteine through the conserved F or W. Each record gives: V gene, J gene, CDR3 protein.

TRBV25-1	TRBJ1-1	CASSEYTGSTEAFF
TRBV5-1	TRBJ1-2	CASSGQLNYGYTF
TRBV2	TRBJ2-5	CASRQTGMVVETQYF
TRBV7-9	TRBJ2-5	CASSGRDSRNQETQYF
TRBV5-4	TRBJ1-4	CASSLPTGNDEKLFF
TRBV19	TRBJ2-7	CANPGLECQAISYEQYF
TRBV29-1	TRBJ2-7	CSVEDTVSYEQYF
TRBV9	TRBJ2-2	CASSVGLAGGSTGELVF
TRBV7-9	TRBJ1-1	CASTLLQGTEAFF
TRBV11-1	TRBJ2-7	CASSLFAGSYEQYF
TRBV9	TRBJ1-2	CASSVAHRDINYGYTF
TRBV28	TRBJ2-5	CASSSSGGLQETQYF
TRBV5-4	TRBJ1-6	CASSLAGTGYSPLHF
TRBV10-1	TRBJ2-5	CASSMTGETQYF
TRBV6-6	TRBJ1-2	CASYTVREHGYTF
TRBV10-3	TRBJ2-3	CAISPEQDTQYF
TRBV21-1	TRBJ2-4	CASSKFGLAKNIQYF